The 3 T cell receptor beta chains given below trace back to one sample, sequenced in a study of human T cells and chemical hapten exposure. TCRdb reprocessed the RACE reads with MiXCR, giving one entry per CDR3 protein. Found here are about 97,000 distinct CDR3 sequences, roughly a quarter of them singletons; the top ten hold 9% to 12%. Time point given: patch test 3, about 24 weeks after DPC sensitization. Treatment: therapeutic diphenylcyclopropenone sensitization with weekly scalp DPC. The starting material was whole blood, obtained in connection with sensitization to the hapten diphenylcyclopropenone (DPC). The source is a man in his forties or fifties with alopecia areata. Some clones in this sample may be carry-over from other donors' samples.

The chain carries TRBV20-1 and TRBJ1-4, with a weak D call TRBD1 (6 bases). This CDR3 contains 16 residues. CDR1 DFQATT and CDR2 SNEGSKA come from the germline V gene (reference sequence). Trimming stripped 4 bases from V and 0 bases from J, with 15 bases between. The CDR3 spells CSATQGFIATNEKLFF. In DNA, the CDR3 is TGCAGTGCTACCCAGGGGTTTATAGCAACTAATGAAAAACTGTTTTTT.

V is TRBV12-2 and J is TRBJ2-3; no DNA check was done on the table's D call, TRBD1. TRBV12-2 is tagged as a pseudogene. The CDR3 length is 17 residues. The CDR3 bases are TGTGCAAGTCGCTTAGCGGAGGGGGTTCTAGGGCAAGATACGCAGTATTTT. Protein: CASRLAEGVLGQDTQYF.

This clonotype appeared a few times. The chain combines TRBV18 with TRBJ2-3; no firm D call. Trimming removed 6 bases from V and 5 bases from J, with 12 bases in between. This CDR3 region has 13 residues. The germline V gene has CDR1 KGHSH and CDR2 LQKENI. The CDR3 DNA sequence: TGTGCCAGCTCCTTAGATCGGCAAGATACGCAGTATTTT. Translation: CASSLDRQDTQYF.